Shown below are 32 T cell receptor beta chains from a single sample sequenced in a study of blood T cells in healthy people across ages. Using a J-beta primer mix together with a sample-barcoded 5' primer, a second PCR was run for roughly 7 to 12 cycles. TCRdb reprocessed the 5' RACE reads via MiXCR and lists one record per CDR3 protein. The sample has 700,000 or so distinct CDR3 sequences; 20% to 25% are singletons. The specimen was blood. These receptors were collected from a man aged 70-80 years in good health.

The chain uses TRBV20-1 and TRBJ2-3; D is possibly TRBD2 (6 bases). Per the germline V gene, CDR1 is DFQATT and CDR2 is SNEGSKA (reference sequence). V lost 5 bases and J 4 bases, leaving 25 bases between the germline ends. The CDR3 length is 17 residues. CDR3 in DNA: TGCAGTGCTCTCGCCGCCCCCGCAGGGAGGTGGTCAGATACGCAGTATTTT. Translated: CSALAAPAGRWSDTQYF.

This clonotype was picked up a small number of times. A junction end diverges from the germline sequence, so it may reflect a read error. The chain couples TRBV7-2 to TRBJ2-5; TRBD2 agrees at 11 bases. CDR3 length: 16 residues. The germline gives CDR1 SGHTA, CDR2 FQGNSA. CDR3 in DNA: TGTGCCAGCAGCTTAGAAGTAGCGGGGGGGCGCGAGACCCAGTCCTTC. This codes for CASSLEVAGGRETQSF.

The rearrangement uses TRBV3-1 and TRBJ1-4; maybe TRBD1 (5 bases). V was cut by 4 bases and J by 8 bases, with 14 bases left in between. Germline lookup yields CDR1 LGHDT and CDR2 YNNKEL (reference sequence). The CDR3 runs to 14 residues. The CDR3 is CASSLTFRVEKLFF. CDR3 nucleotides: TGTGCCAGCAGCCTGACCTTCAGGGTAGAAAAACTGTTTTTT.

The chain's CDR3 is CASSLDTGPEETQYF. The CDR3 nucleotides read TGTGCCAGCAGCTTAGATACGGGACCAGAAGAGACCCAGTACTTC. This chain uses TRBV11-2 with TRBJ2-1; either TRBD1 or TRBD2 may fit D (5 bases each). TRBJ2-5 explains the end of the DNA better; the J call may be wrong. This CDR3 has 15 amino acids. Germline lookup yields CDR1 SGHAT and CDR2 FQNNGV.

The count of this clonotype is one. The V call is TRBV12-3 or TRBV12-4, the J call TRBJ1-1, with D tentatively TRBD1 (5 bases). The CDR3 sequence is 15 residues long. Trimming took 1 base from V and 0 from J, leaving 9 bases between them. The CDR3 DNA is TGTGCCAGCAGTTTAGGACAGATAATGAACACTGAAGCTTTCTTT. Protein product: CASSLGQIMNTEAFF.

The V and J genes are TRBV24-1 and TRBJ2-1, with 7 bases fitting TRBD1. Germline trimming cut 5 bases from V and 8 bases from J; bases unmatched to any gene: 14. The length of the CDR3 is 16 residues. Germline-derived CDR1 and CDR2 are KGHDR and SFDVKD. In DNA form, the CDR3 reads TGTGCCACCAGTGGTCCTATGGGGGACAGATTCGATGAGCAGTTCTTC. Its translation: CATSGPMGDRFDEQFF.

This clonotype was observed a handful of times. This rearrangement joins TRBV6-5 to TRBJ2-5, with unresolved D. Germline V CDR1 and CDR2: MNHEY, SVGAGI. The V and J ends lost 0 bases and 7 bases respectively, with 6 bases between them. The CDR3 has 12 residues. Written as DNA, the CDR3 is TGTGCCAGCAGTTACTCTGGGGTGACCCAGTACTTC. Amino acids: CASSYSGVTQYF.

This clonotype appeared a few times. The genes are TRBV3-1 and TRBJ2-3; the match to TRBD2 covers 8 bases. V trimming: 5 bases; J trimming: 2 bases; junction bases outside the gene matches: 21. Germline-derived CDR1 and CDR2 are LGHDT and YNNKEL (reference sequence). CDR3 length: 20 amino acids. The CDR3 here is CASSKSAGLAIFFSTDTQYF. CDR3 in DNA: TGTGCCAGCAGCAAAAGCGCTGGACTAGCTATTTTTTTCTCCACAGATACGCAGTATTTT.

The V gene is TRBV11-2, the J gene TRBJ2-1, with D possibly matching TRBD2 (6 bases). The CDR3 is 19 amino acids. Germline lookup yields CDR1 SGHAT and CDR2 FQNNGV. V was pared by 6 bases and J by 4 bases, with 28 bases between. This chain's CDR3 is CASRLGHIGTQTLYNEQFF. In DNA, the CDR3 is TGTGCCAGCAGGTTGGGTCATATCGGGACTCAGACCCTATACAATGAGCAGTTCTTC. The full variable domain, in which reference TRBV11-2 and TRBJ2-1 provide the parts outside the CDR3, is EAGVAQSPRYKIIEKRQSVAFWCNPISGHATLYWYQQILGQGPKLLIQFQNNGVVDDSQLPKDRFSAERLKGVDSTLKIQPAKLEDSAVYLCASRLGHIGTQTLYNEQFFGPGTRLTVL.

The CDR3 region has the DNA TGTGCCAGTAGGGGGGCCCCCGGGGAGCTGTTTTTT. The encoded protein is CASRGAPGELFF. The V and J genes are TRBV6-5 and TRBJ2-2, with D perhaps TRBD1 or TRBD2 (6 bases each). Germline-derived CDR1 and CDR2 are MNHEY and SVGAGI. V lost 9 bases and J lost 6, with 11 bases in between. The CDR3 is made up of 12 amino acids.

This clonotype was found a few times. One end of the junction fails to match germline, which may point to a read error. The chain recombines TRBV3-1 with TRBJ1-2; D not certain. This CDR3 has 12 amino acids. Per germline, CDR1 LGHDT and CDR2 YNNKEL (reference sequence). The CDR3 is CTSSQTNYGYTF. CDR3 in DNA: TGTACCAGCAGCCAGACAAACTATGGCTACACCTTC.

This clonotype was detected only a few times. The chain employs TRBV18 and TRBJ1-2; 7 nucleotides match TRBD1. The CDR3 consists of 15 residues. Trimming removed 1 base from V and 4 bases from J; junction bases left unmatched: 6. CDR1 and CDR2 (germline): KGHSH, LQKENI. In nucleotides, the CDR3 is TGTGCCAGCTCACCACAGGGACAGCTCGGCTATGGCTACACCTTC. As protein: CASSPQGQLGYGYTF.

The chain joins TRBV7-9 to TRBJ2-5, with D uncertain. The V gene's germline CDR1 is SEHNR and CDR2 FQNEAQ (reference sequence). Trimming left V 5 bases short and J 2 bases short, with 18 bases between. The CDR3 consists of 16 residues. The CDR3 loop reads CASSEQTGPLQETQYF. The CDR3 DNA sequence: TGTGCCAGCAGCGAGCAGACTGGGCCCCTTCAAGAGACCCAGTACTTC. The variable domain in full, with the rest retrieved from reference TRBV7-9 and TRBJ2-5, is DTGVSQNPRHKITKRGQNVTFRCDPISEHNRLYWYRQTLGQGPEFLTYFQNEAQLEKSRLLSDRFSAERPKGSFSTLEIQRTEQGDSAMYLCASSEQTGPLQETQYFGPGTRLLVL.

This clonotype occurred a few times. V is TRBV27 and J is TRBJ1-2; 8 positions match TRBD1. The trim removed 3 bases at V and 8 bases at J, leaving 5 bases unmatched. Germline V gene lookup returns CDR1 MNHEY and CDR2 SMNVEV (reference sequence). This CDR3 has 13 amino acids. Here the CDR3 reads CASSFRGLRGYTF. In DNA form, the CDR3 reads TGTGCCAGCAGTTTCAGGGGGCTCAGAGGCTACACCTTC.

The sample holds one count of this clonotype. The J gene is TRBJ2-1, the V gene TRBV19; a weak D match, TRBD1 (5 bases). Germline CDR1 reads LNHDA; CDR2 reads SQIVND (reference sequence). With 1 base removed from V and 4 bases from J, the gap between germline ends came to 5 bases. The CDR3 runs 13 residues. CDR3 nucleotides: TGTGCCAGTAGTATAGGACAGTACAATGAGCAGTTCTTC. This gives the protein CASSIGQYNEQFF.

This clonotype was found a few times. This chain uses TRBV29-1 with TRBJ1-1; the D gene is possibly TRBD1 (5 bases). The CDR3 contains 11 residues. Trimming shortened V by 6 bases and J by 8 bases, and 13 bases separated the two germline ends. The germline V gene encodes CDR1 SQVTM and CDR2 ANQGSEA. The CDR3 spells CSVVSRVEAFF. DNA for the CDR3: TGCAGCGTCGTCAGCAGGGTCGAAGCTTTCTTT.

The rearrangement uses TRBV5-1 and TRBJ2-3; the match to TRBD2 covers 13 bases. CDR3 length equals 18 residues. The V gene end was trimmed by 0 bases and the J gene end by 3 bases; junction bases not matched to a gene: 7. CDR1 is SGHRS, CDR2 YFSETQ, per germline. The CDR3: CASSLGLAGGLTTDTQYF. The CDR3 region has the DNA TGCGCCAGCAGCTTGGGACTAGCGGGGGGTCTTACTACAGATACGCAGTATTTT.

This clonotype appeared many times. The CDR3 protein is CASSPTETQYF. CDR3 DNA sequence: TGTGCCAGCAGTCCTACAGAGACCCAGTACTTC. The chain carries TRBV11-2 and TRBJ2-5; D is uncertain. The germline V gene has CDR1 SGHAT and CDR2 FQNNGV. CDR3 length: 11 residues. The V and J ends lost 6 bases and 4 bases respectively, with 6 bases between them.

About this clonotype: Its ends do not fully match the called genes, so a read error is possible. The chain joins TRBV20-1 to TRBJ1-1; the D gene is possibly TRBD1 (6 bases). This CDR3 contains 14 residues. The V gene's germline CDR1 is DFQATT and CDR2 SNEGSKA (reference sequence). This chain's CDR3 is CSALSGGGSTEVFF. CDR3 sequence (DNA): TGCAGTGCGCTCTCGGGGGGCGGGAGCACTGAAGTTTTCTTT.

In this sample, this clonotype turned up a few times. The chain couples TRBV6-5 to TRBJ2-5, with 8 bases that match TRBD2. The germline V gene has CDR1 MNHEY and CDR2 SVGAGI. V was clipped by 4 bases and J by 4 bases; unmatched bases: 8. This CDR3 contains 15 residues. CDR3 amino acids: CASSWRSGGIETQYF. For the CDR3, the DNA is TGTGCCAGCAGTTGGCGAAGCGGGGGAATAGAGACCCAGTACTTC.

This chain connects TRBV6-1 to TRBJ2-3; D is ambiguous. Germline V lookup: CDR1 MNHNS, CDR2 SASEGT. The CDR3 sequence is 15 residues long. V dropped 1 base and J dropped 2 bases, with 10 bases sitting between them. CDR3 sequence: CASSEGSAITDTQYF. The CDR3 DNA reads as TGTGCCAGCAGTGAAGGGTCGGCGATCACAGATACGCAGTATTTT.

J is TRBJ2-7 and V is TRBV6-4, with TRBD1 matching 9 bases. This CDR3 is built from 15 residues. Germline CDR1 reads MRHNA; CDR2 reads SNTAGT. The ends lost 4 bases at V and 5 bases at J; junction bases unmatched: 9. The CDR3 here is CASSVWDRVFHEQYV. CDR3 sequence (DNA): TGTGCCAGCAGTGTCTGGGACAGGGTCTTTCACGAGCAGTACGTC.

This sequence joins TRBV28 and TRBJ1-2; 10 bases map to TRBD1. The CDR3 has 15 amino acids. V was pared by 2 bases and J by 4 bases, with 4 bases of the junction left unmatched. Per germline, CDR1 MDHEN and CDR2 SYDVKM. DNA of the CDR3: TGTGCCAGCAGTTTACTCGGACAGGGGGTCTATGGCTACACCTTC. Translating gives CASSLLGQGVYGYTF.

The rearrangement joins TRBV5-1 to TRBJ2-5, with a weak D call TRBD1 (5 bases). Trimming left V 4 bases short and J 1 base short, with 14 bases between. Germline CDR1 reads SGHRS; CDR2 reads YFSETQ. This CDR3 comprises 15 residues. CDR3 protein: CASSPGDSTQETQYF. In DNA form, the CDR3 reads TGCGCCAGCAGCCCCGGTGACAGTACCCAAGAGACCCAGTACTTC.

This rearrangement joins TRBV19 to TRBJ1-4; a possible D gene is TRBD1 (5 bases). The CDR3 runs 14 residues. The germline V gene encodes CDR1 LNHDA and CDR2 SQIVND (reference sequence). The V and J ends lost 3 bases and 2 bases respectively, with 7 bases between them. The CDR3 DNA reads TGTGCCAGTAGTATTGCAGGGACTAATGAAAAACTGTTTTTT. Encoded protein: CASSIAGTNEKLFF.

The chain uses TRBV29-1 and TRBJ2-3; TRBD2 matches at 10 bases. Germline V gives CDR1 SQVTM, CDR2 ANQGSEA. The CDR3 totals 14 residues. The ends lost 2 bases at V and 4 bases at J; junction bases unmatched: 3. The CDR3 protein is CSVEPSGRADTQYF. In nucleotides, the CDR3 is TGCAGCGTTGAACCTAGCGGGAGAGCAGATACGCAGTATTTT.

This clonotype was counted at least ten times. This sequence joins TRBV12-3 or TRBV12-4 and TRBJ1-4, with D possibly being TRBD1 (5 bases). Trimming stripped 3 bases from V and 5 bases from J, with 10 bases between. This CDR3 contains 14 residues. The CDR3 DNA reads TGTGCCAGCAGTTTCGGCGGGGGGAATGAAAAACTGTTTTTT. Encoded protein: CASSFGGGNEKLFF.

The chain joins TRBV2 to TRBJ1-1, with 10 bases identical to TRBD1. The CDR3 spans 16 residues. With 6 bases clipped from V and 5 bases from J, the junction kept 12 bases outside the gene matches. CDR1 SNHLY and CDR2 FYNNEI come from the germline V gene. The CDR3 reads CASSETGGEGRTEAFF. Written as DNA, the CDR3 is TGTGCCAGCAGCGAGACAGGGGGCGAGGGAAGGACTGAAGCTTTCTTT.

This clonotype was seen a few times. The chain links TRBV12-3 or TRBV12-4 to TRBJ1-1; D not certain. CDR3 size: 16 residues. Trimming cost V 5 bases and J 0 bases, with 16 bases left between them. The CDR3 DNA follows: TGTGCCAGCAGTATCCGACGAAAGATACTGAACACTGAAGCTTTCTTT. This sequence encodes CASSIRRKILNTEAFF.

The genes are TRBV29-1 and TRBJ2-1; D is perhaps TRBD1 (6 bases). CDR1 is SQVTM and CDR2 is ANQGSEA in the germline V gene. Trimming removed 3 bases at V and 3 bases at J, with 6 bases between. The CDR3 has 12 residues. This CDR3 is CSVEDSYNEQFF. The CDR3 DNA sequence: TGCAGCGTTGAGGACAGCTACAATGAGCAGTTCTTC.

This clonotype occurred a few times. The chain carries TRBV7-6 and TRBJ2-1; the match to TRBD2 covers 13 bases. Germline CDR1 reads SGHVS; CDR2 reads FNYEAQ. This CDR3 spans 15 amino acids. The V gene end was trimmed by 5 bases and the J gene end by 8 bases; junction bases not matched to a gene: 6. CDR3 sequence: CASSVGLAGADEQFF. In nucleotides, the CDR3 is TGTGCCAGCAGCGTCGGACTAGCGGGAGCGGATGAGCAGTTCTTC.

V gene TRBV12-3 or TRBV12-4 combines with J gene TRBJ2-5; D may be TRBD1 or TRBD2 (5 bases each). CDR3 size: 15 residues. The V end lost 3 bases, the J end lost 11 bases, and 22 bases lay between the germline ends. Written as DNA, the CDR3 is TGTGCCAGCAGTTTGGTGGTTGGGGGATCTCGTGAGCAGTACTTC. This codes for CASSLVVGGSREQYF.